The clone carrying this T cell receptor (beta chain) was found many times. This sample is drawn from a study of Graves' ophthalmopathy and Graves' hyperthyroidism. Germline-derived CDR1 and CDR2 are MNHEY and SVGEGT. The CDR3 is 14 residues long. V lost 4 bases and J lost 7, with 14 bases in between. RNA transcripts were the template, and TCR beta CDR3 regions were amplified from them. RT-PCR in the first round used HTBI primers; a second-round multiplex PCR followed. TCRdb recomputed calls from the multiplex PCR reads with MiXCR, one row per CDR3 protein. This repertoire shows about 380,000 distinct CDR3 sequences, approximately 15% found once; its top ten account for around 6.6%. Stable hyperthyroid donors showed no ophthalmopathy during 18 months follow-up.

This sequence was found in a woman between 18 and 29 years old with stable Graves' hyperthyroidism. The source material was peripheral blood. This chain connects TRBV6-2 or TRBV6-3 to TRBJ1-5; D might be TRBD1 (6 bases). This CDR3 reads CASSFSGGRQPQHF. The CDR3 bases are TGTGCCAGCAGTTTCAGTGGGGGGCGCCAGCCCCAGCATTTT.